Below, 23 T cell receptor beta chains from the same sample are listed, as sequenced in a study of cytomegalovirus exposure and HLA in healthy donors. Amplification used 60 Vbeta primers and 13 Jbeta primers. Sequencing used immunoSEQ multiplex PCR; TCRdb keeps in-frame clones, though not all of them. The table lists about 120,000 clones, 9% to 10% of them singletons. Material: PBMCs. All receptors derive from a man under 40 in good health and CMV-seronegative.

The chain couples TRBV7-2 to TRBJ2-1; D is ambiguous. The CDR3 spans 13 residues. CDR1 SGHTA and CDR2 FQGNSA come from the germline V gene. Trimming pared 6 bases from V and 5 bases from J, leaving 11 bases between. CDR3 sequence: CASSPVKNNEQFF. The CDR3 DNA reads as TGTGCCAGCAGTCCAGTAAAAAACAATGAGCAGTTCTTC.

This chain links TRBV2 with TRBJ1-5; TRBD1 matches 8 bases. The CDR3 spans 15 residues. Germline V CDR1 and CDR2: SNHLY, FYNNEI. With 1 base clipped from V and 7 bases from J, the junction kept 6 bases outside the gene matches. CDR3 in amino acids: CASSEGTGREQPQHF. DNA for the CDR3: TGTGCCAGCAGTGAAGGGACAGGGAGGGAGCAGCCCCAGCATTTT.

The chain combines TRBV5-1 with TRBJ2-5; 7 bases match TRBD2. V dropped 0 bases and J dropped 2; count of bases not matched to a gene: 7. The CDR3 consists of 16 residues. Germline V CDR1 and CDR2: SGHRS, YFSETQ. CDR3 sequence: CASSLAVSGSQETQYF. CDR3 sequence (DNA): TGCGCCAGCAGCTTGGCGGTTAGCGGGTCACAAGAGACCCAGTACTTC.

On this clone: This same CDR3 is encoded by further DNA sequences in the sample. The rearrangement joins TRBV7-6 to TRBJ1-2; 11 bases are shared with TRBD1. Losses at the gene ends were 4 bases for V and 5 bases for J; bases not matched to a gene: 9. CDR3 length: 16 amino acids. Germline CDR1 reads SGHVS; CDR2 reads FNYEAQ. CDR3 sequence reads: CASSSGQGASGYGYTF. The CDR3 nucleotides are TGTGCCAGCAGCTCCGGACAGGGGGCATCTGGTTATGGCTACACCTTC. Full variable domain (missing parts from reference TRBV7-6 and TRBJ1-2): GAGVSQSPRYKVTKRGQDVALRCDPISGHVSLYWYRQALGQGPEFLTYFNYEAQQDKSGLPNDRFSAERPEGSISTLTIQRTEQRDSAMYRCASSSGQGASGYGYTFGSGTRLTVV.

V and J are TRBV19 and TRBJ2-7; tentatively, D is TRBD2 (5 bases). V lost 3 bases and J lost 2, with 14 bases in between. CDR3 size: 15 residues. Per germline, CDR1 LNHDA and CDR2 SQIVND (reference sequence). As DNA, the CDR3 is TGTGCCAGTAGTATTAGACTAAGTAACGCCTACGAGCAGTACTTC. Translation: CASSIRLSNAYEQYF.

This clone has only a few counts. The chain is built from TRBV5-5 and TRBJ1-3; D might be TRBD1 (6 bases). CDR1 SGHKS and CDR2 YYEKEE come from the germline V gene (reference sequence). V lost 5 bases to trimming and J lost 2 bases, with 17 bases between them. The CDR3 runs to 16 residues. DNA of the CDR3: TGTGCCAGCAGTTTCGAAACAGGGAGTCCTGGAAACACCATATATTTT. Its protein product is CASSFETGSPGNTIYF.

The chain joins TRBV5-1 to TRBJ2-1; TRBD2 matches at 7 bases. The CDR3 totals 18 residues. The V and J ends lost 2 bases and 2 bases, in that order; junction bases with no gene match: 13. Germline V CDR1 and CDR2: SGHRS, YFSETQ. CDR3 DNA: TGCGCCAGCAGCTTTGGCGTCCTGGGCGGGGGAACCTACAATGAGCAGTTCTTC. It yields the protein CASSFGVLGGGTYNEQFF.

This rearrangement joins TRBV11-2 to TRBJ1-1, with D possibly TRBD1 on 5 matching bases. Germline V lookup: CDR1 SGHAT, CDR2 FQNNGV. Trimming stripped 5 bases from V and 4 bases from J, with 17 bases between. The CDR3 extends over 15 amino acids. The CDR3 nucleotides are TGTGCCAGCAGCCCCCACAGCACGGGGGGCACTGAAGCTTTCTTT. Translating gives CASSPHSTGGTEAFF.

The chain employs TRBV27 and TRBJ2-7; 10 positions match TRBD1. Per the germline V gene, CDR1 is MNHEY and CDR2 is SMNVEV (reference sequence). V dropped 5 bases and J dropped 2; count of bases not matched to a gene: 3. This CDR3 has 14 residues. CDR3 amino acids: CASSRTGGTYEQYF. CDR3 DNA: TGTGCCAGCAGTCGGACAGGGGGAACCTACGAGCAGTACTTC.

There are a few counts of this clone. No conserved phenylalanine or tryptophan ends this CDR3, so it is likely a read error. The limits of the CDR3 on the DNA are not certain, so only TCRdb's listed CDR3 is given. The chain is built from TRBV6-1 and TRBJ1-4; the table gives TRBD1 as D, unverified against the DNA. The CDR3 comprises 14 residues, both ends counted. The germline gives CDR1 MNHNS, CDR2 SASEGT. The CDR3 loop is CASSEGQGSEKMFL.

This chain joins TRBV5-6 and TRBJ1-1; tentative D call: TRBD1 (6 bases). The germline V gene has CDR1 SGHDT and CDR2 YYEEEE. The CDR3 loop spans 13 amino acids. Between the trimmed V and J ends, which lost 7 bases and 6 bases, there was a span of 16 bases. The CDR3 coding sequence is TGTGCCAGCTTATACTCAGGGGTGCCTGAAGCTTTCTTT. This gives the protein CASLYSGVPEAFF.

V usage is TRBV5-1 and J usage is TRBJ2-2; 15 nucleotides agree with TRBD2. Losses at the gene ends were 4 bases for V and 7 bases for J; bases not matched to a gene: 11. CDR3 length: 18 amino acids. Per the germline V gene, CDR1 is SGHRS and CDR2 is YFSETQ. As DNA, the CDR3 is TGCGCCAGCAGCAATGCGGGACTAGCGGGAGGCCGCGGCGGGGAGCTGTTTTTT. This codes for CASSNAGLAGGRGGELFF.

The rearrangement uses TRBV11-3 and TRBJ1-1; the match to TRBD1 covers 10 bases. The CDR3 runs 15 residues. V lost 5 bases to trimming and J lost 1 base; unmatched junction nucleotides: 4. CDR1 is SGHNT and CDR2 is YENEEA in the germline V gene. CDR3 nucleotide sequence: TGTGCCAGCAGCCCCCGGACAGGGGGGAACACTGAAGCTTTCTTT. Translated: CASSPRTGGNTEAFF. Drawing the rest from reference TRBV11-3 and TRBJ1-1, the complete variable domain is EAGVVQSPRYKIIEKKQPVAFWCNPISGHNTLYWYLQNLGQGPELLIRYENEEAVDDSQLPKDRFSAERLKGVDSTLKIQPAELGDSAVYLCASSPRTGGNTEAFFGQGTRLTVV.

This clone turned up a few times. This chain links TRBV4-2 with TRBJ2-7; the match to TRBD2 covers 11 bases. Germline assignment: CDR1 LGHNA and CDR2 YNFKEQ. V shed 3 bases, J shed 3 bases, and the junction held 7 bases outside the gene matches. The CDR3 contains 16 residues. The CDR3 loop is CASSQRTSGPHYEQYF. In nucleotides, the CDR3 is TGTGCCAGCAGCCAGAGGACTAGCGGGCCACACTACGAGCAGTACTTC.

In the case of this clone: Other DNA variants within this sample encode the same CDR3. The V and J genes are TRBV10-1 and TRBJ1-1; D is uncertain. The CDR3 extends over 13 amino acids. Trimming cost V 3 bases and J 3 bases, with 8 bases left between them. The germline CDR1 and CDR2 sequences are WNHNN and SYGVQD (reference sequence). The CDR3 sequence is CASSEALYTEAFF. CDR3 coding DNA: TGCGCCAGCAGTGAAGCCCTGTACACTGAAGCTTTCTTT.

The chain joins TRBV2 to TRBJ2-2, with 7 bases identical to TRBD2. Germline V gene sequence: CDR1 SNHLY, CDR2 FYNNEI. With 3 bases clipped from V and 4 bases from J, the junction kept 5 bases outside the gene matches. There are 15 residues in the CDR3. For the CDR3, the DNA is TGTGCCAGCAGTGACGAGCGGGGTTCCACCGGGGAGCTGTTTTTT. Its protein is CASSDERGSTGELFF.

The chain joins TRBV10-2 to TRBJ2-7, with unresolved D. V was clipped by 5 bases and J by 0 bases, with 17 bases between them. CDR1 and CDR2 from the germline V gene are WSHSY and SAAADI. The CDR3 contains 16 residues. CDR3 in DNA: TGCGCCAGCAGTTCCCTCTCTGACAATACCTCCTACGAGCAGTACTTC. It is translated as CASSSLSDNTSYEQYF.

This clone appeared a few times. The genes are TRBV10-3 and TRBJ2-5, with 13 bases identical to TRBD2. The end of the DNA is better explained by TRBJ2-7, so the J call may be wrong. Germline assignment: CDR1 ENHRY and CDR2 SYGVKD. The CDR3 runs to 17 residues. The CDR3 reads CAISSGLAGEGLNEQYF. The CDR3 DNA reads TGTGCCATCAGTTCAGGACTAGCGGGAGAGGGTCTGAACGAGCAGTACTTC.

The chain joins TRBV9 to TRBJ1-1; tentatively, D is TRBD1 (6 bases). V lost 4 bases, J lost 1 base, and 8 bases lay in between. The CDR3 has 13 residues. The germline gives CDR1 SGDLS, CDR2 YYNGEE. This chain's CDR3 is CASSSQGNTEAFF. CDR3 coding DNA: TGTGCCAGCAGCTCACAGGGGAACACTGAAGCTTTCTTT.

The chain recombines TRBV6-5 with TRBJ2-7; possibly TRBD2 for D (6 bases). The CDR3 spans 15 residues. CDR1 is MNHEY and CDR2 is SVGAGI in the germline V gene. The V end was cut by 0 bases, the J end by 6 bases, with 15 bases between. CDR3 amino acids: CASSYSIGGWSEQYF. CDR3 in DNA: TGTGCCAGCAGTTACTCTATCGGGGGTTGGAGCGAGCAGTACTTC.

This clone was counted between two and nine times. The chain employs TRBV6-5 and TRBJ1-5; a possible D gene is TRBD1 (6 bases). The germline V gene has CDR1 MNHEY and CDR2 SVGAGI. The length of the CDR3 is 15 residues. V gave up 6 bases and J gave up 0 bases, with 12 bases separating them. The DNA for the CDR3 is TGTGCCAGCAGGGATGGACAGTATAGCAATCAGCCCCAGCATTTT. It specifies CASRDGQYSNQPQHF.

This clone was picked up a small number of times. The chain links TRBV7-2 to TRBJ1-5, with unresolved D. The V end was cut by 5 bases, the J end by 5 bases, with 10 bases between. The CDR3 is 13 residues long. The germline gives CDR1 SGHTA, CDR2 FQGNSA. The CDR3 sequence: CASSVRLDQPQHF. In DNA, the CDR3 is TGTGCCAGCAGCGTCCGGTTGGATCAGCCCCAGCATTTT.

This rearrangement joins TRBV2 to TRBJ1-2, with 8 bases lining up with TRBD1. Per the germline V gene, CDR1 is SNHLY and CDR2 is FYNNEI. J gave up 6 bases and V 6 bases, and 6 bases lay outside the gene matches. This CDR3 is built from 13 residues. The CDR3 spells CASSWGQADGYTF. CDR3 nucleotide sequence: TGTGCCAGCAGCTGGGGACAGGCGGATGGCTACACCTTC.